This T cell receptor beta chain was profiled in a study of human T cells and chemical hapten exposure. The sample holds many counts of this clonotype. Noted time point: pre-sensitization, week 0. Treatment given: therapeutic diphenylcyclopropenone sensitization with weekly scalp DPC. TCRdb recomputed calls from the RACE reads with MiXCR, one row per CDR3 protein. The repertoire holds some 110,000 distinct CDR3 sequences, with approximately 12% as singletons. There are 11 residues in the CDR3. V was cut by 11 bases and J by 4 bases, with 11 bases left in between. Germline CDR1 and CDR2: SNHLY and FYNNEI.

V and J are TRBV2 and TRBJ1-1; D ambiguous. The sample consisted of whole blood, taken in connection with sensitization to the hapten diphenylcyclopropenone (DPC). This receptor was taken from a woman between 45 and 60 years old with alopecia areata. Some clones in this sample may be carry-over from other donors' samples. CDR3 residues: CAEGWSTEAFF. For the CDR3, the DNA is TGTGCCGAAGGCTGGTCCACTGAAGCTTTCTTT.